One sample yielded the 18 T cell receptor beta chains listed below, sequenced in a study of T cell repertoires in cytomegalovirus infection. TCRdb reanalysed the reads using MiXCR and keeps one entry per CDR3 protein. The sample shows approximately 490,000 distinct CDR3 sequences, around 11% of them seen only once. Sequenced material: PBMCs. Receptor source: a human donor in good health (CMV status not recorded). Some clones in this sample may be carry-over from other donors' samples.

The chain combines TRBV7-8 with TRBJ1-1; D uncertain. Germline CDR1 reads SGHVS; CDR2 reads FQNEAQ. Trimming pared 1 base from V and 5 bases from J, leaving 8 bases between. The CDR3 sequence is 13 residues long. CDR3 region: CASSLESGTEAFF. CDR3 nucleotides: TGTGCCAGCAGCTTAGAAAGTGGAACTGAAGCTTTCTTT.

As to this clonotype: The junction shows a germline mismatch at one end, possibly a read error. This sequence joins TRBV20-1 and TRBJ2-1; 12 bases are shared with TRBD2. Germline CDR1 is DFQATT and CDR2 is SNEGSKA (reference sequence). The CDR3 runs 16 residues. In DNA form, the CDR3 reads TGCAGTGCCACACTAGCGGGGGGTTCCTCCTACCATGAGCAGTTCTTC. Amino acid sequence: CSATLAGGSSYHEQFF.

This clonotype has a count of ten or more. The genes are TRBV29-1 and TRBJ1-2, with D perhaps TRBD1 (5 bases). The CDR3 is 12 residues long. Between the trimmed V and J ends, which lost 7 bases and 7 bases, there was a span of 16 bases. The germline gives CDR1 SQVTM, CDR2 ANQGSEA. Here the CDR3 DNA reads TGCAGCGGTGACAGTGATCGGGCTGGCTACACCTTC. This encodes CSGDSDRAGYTF.

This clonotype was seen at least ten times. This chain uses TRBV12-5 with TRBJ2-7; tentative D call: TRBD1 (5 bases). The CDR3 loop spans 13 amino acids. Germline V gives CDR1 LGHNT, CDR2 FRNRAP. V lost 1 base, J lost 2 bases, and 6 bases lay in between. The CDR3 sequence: CASGLGGTYEQYF. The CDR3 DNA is TGTGCTAGTGGTTTGGGGGGCACCTACGAGCAGTACTTC.

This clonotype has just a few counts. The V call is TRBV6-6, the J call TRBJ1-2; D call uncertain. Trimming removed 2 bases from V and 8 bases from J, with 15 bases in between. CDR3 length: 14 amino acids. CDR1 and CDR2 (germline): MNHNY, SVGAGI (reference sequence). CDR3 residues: CASSYGEGSHGYTF. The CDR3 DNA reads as TGTGCCAGCAGTTACGGGGAGGGTTCCCACGGCTACACCTTC.

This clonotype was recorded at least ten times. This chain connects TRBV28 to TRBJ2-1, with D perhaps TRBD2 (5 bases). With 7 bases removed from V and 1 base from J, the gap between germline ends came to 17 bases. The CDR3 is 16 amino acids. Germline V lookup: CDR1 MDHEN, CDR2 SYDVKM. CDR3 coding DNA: TGTGCCAGCACTTCAGGAGGCAGCGCGTCCTACAATGAGCAGTTCTTC. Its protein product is CASTSGGSASYNEQFF.

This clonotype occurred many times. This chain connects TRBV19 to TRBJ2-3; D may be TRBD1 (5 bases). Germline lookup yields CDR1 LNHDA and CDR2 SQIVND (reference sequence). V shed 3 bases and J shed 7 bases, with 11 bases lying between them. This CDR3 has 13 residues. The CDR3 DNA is TGTGCCAGTAGTATGGGGCCCTTGAATACGCAGTATTTT. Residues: CASSMGPLNTQYF.

The CDR3, as DNA: TGTGCCAGCTTCCCCGGGATAGGGTCCGCGGAAAAACTGTTTTTT. It is translated as CASFPGIGSAEKLFF. The genes are TRBV18 and TRBJ1-4; no clear D. V dropped 7 bases and J dropped 8 bases, with 20 bases sitting between them. The CDR3 covers 15 residues. The germline CDR1 and CDR2 sequences are KGHSH and LQKENI.

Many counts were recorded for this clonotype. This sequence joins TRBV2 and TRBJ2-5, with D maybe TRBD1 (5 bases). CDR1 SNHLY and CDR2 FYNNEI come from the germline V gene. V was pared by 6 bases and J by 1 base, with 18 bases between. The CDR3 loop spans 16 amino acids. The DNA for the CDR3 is TGTGCCAGCAGGGCTACAGGACGGAAGCGCCAAGAGACCCAGTACTTC. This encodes CASRATGRKRQETQYF.

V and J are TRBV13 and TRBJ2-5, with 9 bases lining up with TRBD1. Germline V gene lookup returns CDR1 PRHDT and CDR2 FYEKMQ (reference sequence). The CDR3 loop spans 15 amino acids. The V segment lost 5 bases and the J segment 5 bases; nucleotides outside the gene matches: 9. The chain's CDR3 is CASSPGQGGLETQYF. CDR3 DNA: TGTGCCAGCAGCCCGGGACAGGGAGGTTTGGAGACCCAGTACTTC.

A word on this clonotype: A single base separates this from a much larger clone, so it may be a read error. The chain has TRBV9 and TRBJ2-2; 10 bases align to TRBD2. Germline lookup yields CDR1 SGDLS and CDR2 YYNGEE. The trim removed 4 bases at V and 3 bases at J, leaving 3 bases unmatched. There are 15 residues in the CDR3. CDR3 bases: TGTGCCAGCAGCACCGGACTAGCGGACACCGGGGAGCTGTTTTTT. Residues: CASSTGLADTGELFF.

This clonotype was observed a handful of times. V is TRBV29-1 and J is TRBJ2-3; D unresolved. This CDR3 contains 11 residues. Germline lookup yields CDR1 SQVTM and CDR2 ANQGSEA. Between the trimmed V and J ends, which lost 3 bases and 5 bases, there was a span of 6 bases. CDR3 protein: CSVDRGDTQYF. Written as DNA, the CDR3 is TGCAGCGTTGACCGCGGAGATACGCAGTATTTT.

The CDR3 spells CSVATAGGGPETQYF. The CDR3 nucleotides are TGCAGCGTTGCTACCGCGGGGGGGGGCCCAGAGACCCAGTACTTC. The chain has TRBV29-1 and TRBJ2-5, with 9 bases lining up with TRBD2. Germline V gene lookup returns CDR1 SQVTM and CDR2 ANQGSEA. The CDR3 is 15 amino acids. V was clipped by 4 bases and J by 4 bases; unmatched bases: 10.

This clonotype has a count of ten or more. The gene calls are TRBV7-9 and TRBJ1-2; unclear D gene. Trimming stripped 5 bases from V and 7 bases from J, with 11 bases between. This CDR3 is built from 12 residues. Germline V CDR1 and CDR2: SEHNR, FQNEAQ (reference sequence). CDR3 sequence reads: CASSERVGGYTF. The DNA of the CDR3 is TGTGCCAGCAGCGAGCGGGTTGGTGGCTACACCTTC.

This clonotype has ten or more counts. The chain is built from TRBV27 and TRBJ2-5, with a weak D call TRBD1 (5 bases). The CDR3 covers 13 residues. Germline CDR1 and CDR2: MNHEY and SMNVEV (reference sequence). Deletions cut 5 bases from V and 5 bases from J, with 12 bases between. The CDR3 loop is CASSDSYRETQYF. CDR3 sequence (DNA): TGTGCCAGCAGTGACAGCTACCGGGAGACCCAGTACTTC.

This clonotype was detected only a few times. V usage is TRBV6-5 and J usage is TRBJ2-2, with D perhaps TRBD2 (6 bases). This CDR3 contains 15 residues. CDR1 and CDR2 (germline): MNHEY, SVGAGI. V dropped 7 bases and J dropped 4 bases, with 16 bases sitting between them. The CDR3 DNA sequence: TGTGCCAGCAAAACGGGGGAAACCGGCACCGGGGAGCTGTTTTTT. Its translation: CASKTGETGTGELFF.

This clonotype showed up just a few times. The CDR3 nucleotides are TGCGCCAGCAGCTTGGGACTACAGGGGGCACTGATGAACACTGAAGCTTTCTTT. It translates to CASSLGLQGALMNTEAFF. The J gene is TRBJ1-1, the V gene TRBV5-1; 9 bases are a match to TRBD1. The CDR3 totals 18 residues. From germline, CDR1 is SGHRS and CDR2 YFSETQ. J gave up 0 bases and V 0 bases, and 9 bases lay outside the gene matches.

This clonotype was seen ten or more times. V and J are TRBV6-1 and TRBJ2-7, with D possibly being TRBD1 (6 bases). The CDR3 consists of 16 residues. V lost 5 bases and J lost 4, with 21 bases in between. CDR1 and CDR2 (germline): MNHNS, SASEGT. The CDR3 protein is CASSSPYREDTYEQYF. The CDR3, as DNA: TGTGCCAGCAGTTCGCCATACAGGGAAGATACGTACGAGCAGTACTTC.